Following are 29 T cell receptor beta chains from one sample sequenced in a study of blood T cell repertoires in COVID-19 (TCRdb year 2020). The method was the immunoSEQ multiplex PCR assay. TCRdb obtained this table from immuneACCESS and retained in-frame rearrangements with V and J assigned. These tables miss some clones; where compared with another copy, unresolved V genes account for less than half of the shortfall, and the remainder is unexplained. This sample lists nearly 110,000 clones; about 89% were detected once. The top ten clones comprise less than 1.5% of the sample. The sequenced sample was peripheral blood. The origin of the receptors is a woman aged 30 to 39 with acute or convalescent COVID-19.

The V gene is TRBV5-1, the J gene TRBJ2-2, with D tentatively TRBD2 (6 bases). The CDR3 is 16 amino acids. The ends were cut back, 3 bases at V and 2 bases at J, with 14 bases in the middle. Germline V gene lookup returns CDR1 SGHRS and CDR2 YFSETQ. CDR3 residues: CASSWPRDSNTGELFF. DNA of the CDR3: TGCGCCAGCAGCTGGCCCCGGGACTCTAACACCGGGGAGCTGTTTTTT.

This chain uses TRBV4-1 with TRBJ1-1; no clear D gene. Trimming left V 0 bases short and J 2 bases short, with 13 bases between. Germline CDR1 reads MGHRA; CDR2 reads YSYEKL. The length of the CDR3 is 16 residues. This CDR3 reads CASSQDPGSDNTEAFF. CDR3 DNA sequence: TGCGCCAGCAGCCAAGACCCCGGGTCCGACAACACTGAAGCTTTCTTT.

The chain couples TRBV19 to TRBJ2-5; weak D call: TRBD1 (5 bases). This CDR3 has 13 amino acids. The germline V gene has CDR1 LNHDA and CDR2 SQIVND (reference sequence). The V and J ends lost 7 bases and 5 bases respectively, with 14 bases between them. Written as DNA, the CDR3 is TGTGCCAGTAAAGGGCAGGGTTATGAGACCCAGTACTTC. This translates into CASKGQGYETQYF.

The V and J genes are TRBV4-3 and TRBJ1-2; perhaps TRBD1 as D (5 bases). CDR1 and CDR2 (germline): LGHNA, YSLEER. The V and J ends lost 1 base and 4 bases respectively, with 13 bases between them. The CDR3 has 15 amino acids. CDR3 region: CASSQGLGVSYGYTF. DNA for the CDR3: TGCGCCAGCAGCCAAGGACTAGGGGTTAGCTATGGCTACACCTTC.

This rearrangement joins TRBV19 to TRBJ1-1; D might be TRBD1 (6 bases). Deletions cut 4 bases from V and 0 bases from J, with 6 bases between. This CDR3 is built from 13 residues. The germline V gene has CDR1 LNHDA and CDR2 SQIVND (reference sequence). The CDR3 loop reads CASSRQVNTEAFF. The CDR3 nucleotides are TGTGCCAGTAGTAGACAGGTGAACACTGAAGCTTTCTTT.

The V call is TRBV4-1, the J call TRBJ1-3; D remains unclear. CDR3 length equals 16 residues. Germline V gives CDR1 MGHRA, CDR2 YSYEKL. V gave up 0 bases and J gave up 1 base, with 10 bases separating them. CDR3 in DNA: TGCGCCAGCAGCCAAGAGGGAGGAGCTTCTGGAAACACCATATATTTT. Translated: CASSQEGGASGNTIYF.

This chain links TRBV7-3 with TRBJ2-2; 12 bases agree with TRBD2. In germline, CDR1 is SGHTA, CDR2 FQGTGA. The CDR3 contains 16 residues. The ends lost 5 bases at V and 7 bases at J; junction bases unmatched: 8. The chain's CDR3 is CASSQTSGSVGGELFF. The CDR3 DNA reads TGTGCCAGCAGCCAGACTAGCGGGAGTGTAGGCGGGGAGCTGTTTTTT.

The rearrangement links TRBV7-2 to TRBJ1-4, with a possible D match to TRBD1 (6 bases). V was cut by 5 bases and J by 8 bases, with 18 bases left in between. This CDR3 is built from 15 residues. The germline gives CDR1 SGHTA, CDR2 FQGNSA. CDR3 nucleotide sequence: TGTGCCAGCAGCCAAGATGGGGGCTGGGGAGAAAAACTGTTTTTT. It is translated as CASSQDGGWGEKLFF.

The CDR3 DNA reads TGTGCCAGCAGTTTATCCAGGGGCACTAGGGAGACCCAGTACTTC. This sequence encodes CASSLSRGTRETQYF. V gene TRBV27 combines with J gene TRBJ2-5, with D perhaps TRBD1 (6 bases). Trimming stripped 0 bases from V and 5 bases from J, with 13 bases between. The germline gives CDR1 MNHEY, CDR2 SMNVEV (reference sequence). There are 15 residues in the CDR3.

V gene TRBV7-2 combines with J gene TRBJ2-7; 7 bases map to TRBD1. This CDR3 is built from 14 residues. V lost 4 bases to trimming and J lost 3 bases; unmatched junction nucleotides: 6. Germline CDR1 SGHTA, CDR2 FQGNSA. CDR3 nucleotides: TGTGCCAGCAGCTATGGGACAGCGAACTACGAGCAGTACTTC. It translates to CASSYGTANYEQYF.

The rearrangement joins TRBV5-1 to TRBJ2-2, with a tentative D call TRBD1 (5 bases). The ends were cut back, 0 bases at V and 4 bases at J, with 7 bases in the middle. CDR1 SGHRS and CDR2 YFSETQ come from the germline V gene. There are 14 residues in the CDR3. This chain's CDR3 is CASSLGQPTGELFF. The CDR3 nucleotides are TGCGCCAGCAGCTTGGGACAGCCCACCGGGGAGCTGTTTTTT.

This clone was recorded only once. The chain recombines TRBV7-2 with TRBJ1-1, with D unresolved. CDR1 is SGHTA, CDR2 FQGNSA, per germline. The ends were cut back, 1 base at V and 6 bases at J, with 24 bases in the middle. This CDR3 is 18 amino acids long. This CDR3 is CASSLEGLGVGVGAEAFF. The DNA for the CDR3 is TGTGCCAGCAGCTTAGAAGGCCTTGGTGTGGGAGTGGGTGCTGAAGCTTTCTTT.

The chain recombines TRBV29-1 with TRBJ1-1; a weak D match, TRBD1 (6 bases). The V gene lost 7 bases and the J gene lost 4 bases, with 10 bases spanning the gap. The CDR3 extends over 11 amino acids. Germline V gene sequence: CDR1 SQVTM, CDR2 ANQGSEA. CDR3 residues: CSGRGGTEAFF. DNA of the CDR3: TGCAGCGGCAGAGGGGGCACTGAAGCTTTCTTT.

CDR3 DNA: TGTGCCAGCAGTGATGGGACTGGGGGATGGTTCTTC. This gives the protein CASSDGTGGWFF. The chain combines TRBV6-1 with TRBJ2-1; TRBD2 might be the D (6 bases). The V gene lost 3 bases and the J gene lost 15 bases, with 15 bases spanning the gap. This CDR3 is built from 12 residues. CDR1 is MNHNS, CDR2 SASEGT, per germline.

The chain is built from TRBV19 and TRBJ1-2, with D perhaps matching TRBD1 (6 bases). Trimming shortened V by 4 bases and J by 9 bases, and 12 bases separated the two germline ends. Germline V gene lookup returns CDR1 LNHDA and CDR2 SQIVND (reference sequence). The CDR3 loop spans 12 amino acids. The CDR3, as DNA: TGTGCCAGTAGTACTTTACAGGGTCGCTACACCTTC. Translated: CASSTLQGRYTF.

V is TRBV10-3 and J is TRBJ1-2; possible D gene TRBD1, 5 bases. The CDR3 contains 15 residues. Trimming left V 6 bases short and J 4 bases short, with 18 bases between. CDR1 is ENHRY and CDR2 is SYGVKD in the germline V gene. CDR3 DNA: TGTGCCATCAGGCGCGGGACGGCAAGAGGCTATGGCTACACCTTC. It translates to CAIRRGTARGYGYTF.

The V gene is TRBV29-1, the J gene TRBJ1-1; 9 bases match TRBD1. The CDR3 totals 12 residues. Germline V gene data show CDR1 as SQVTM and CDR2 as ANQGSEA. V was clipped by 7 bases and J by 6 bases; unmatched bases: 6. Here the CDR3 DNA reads TGCAGCGGGGACAGGGAAGGGGCTGAAGCTTTCTTT. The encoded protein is CSGDREGAEAFF. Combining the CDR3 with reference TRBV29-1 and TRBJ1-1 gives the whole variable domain SAVISQKPSRDICQRGTSLTIQCQVDSQVTMMFWYRQQPGQSLTLIATANQGSEATYESGFVIDKFPISRPNLTFSTLTVSNMSPEDSSIYLCSGDREGAEAFFGQGTRLTVV.

The CDR3 DNA follows: TGCGCCAGCAGCTTGGTCGGGGTAAGCTCCTACGAGCAGTACTTC. Protein product: CASSLVGVSSYEQYF. This chain uses TRBV5-1 with TRBJ2-7; a weak D match, TRBD2 (5 bases). Germline CDR1 is SGHRS and CDR2 is YFSETQ. Deletions cut 0 bases from V and 0 bases from J, with 10 bases between. The CDR3 has 15 amino acids.

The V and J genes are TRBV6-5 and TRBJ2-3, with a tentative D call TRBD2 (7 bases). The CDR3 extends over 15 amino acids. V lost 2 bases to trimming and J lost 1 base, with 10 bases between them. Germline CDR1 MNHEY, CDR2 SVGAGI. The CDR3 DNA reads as TGTGCCAGCAGTTACGAAGGGGGGGGCACAGATACGCAGTATTTT. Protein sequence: CASSYEGGGTDTQYF.

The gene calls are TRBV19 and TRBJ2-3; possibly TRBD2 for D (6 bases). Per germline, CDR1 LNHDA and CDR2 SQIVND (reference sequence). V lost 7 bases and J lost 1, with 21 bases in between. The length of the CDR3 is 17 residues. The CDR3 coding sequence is TGTGCCAGTAATGGGCTAGCGCTTACCTCGGGCACAGATACGCAGTATTTT. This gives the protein CASNGLALTSGTDTQYF.

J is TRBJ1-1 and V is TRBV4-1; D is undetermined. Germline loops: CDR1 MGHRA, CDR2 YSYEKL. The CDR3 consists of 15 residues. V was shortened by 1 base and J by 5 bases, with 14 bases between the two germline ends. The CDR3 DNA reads TGCGCCAGCAGCCAAGGGCTAAACCGGGGAACTGAAGCTTTCTTT. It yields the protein CASSQGLNRGTEAFF.

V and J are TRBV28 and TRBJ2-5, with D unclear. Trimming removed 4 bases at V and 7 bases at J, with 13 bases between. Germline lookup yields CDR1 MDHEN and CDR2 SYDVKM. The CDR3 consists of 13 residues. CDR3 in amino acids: CASSSYALGTQYF. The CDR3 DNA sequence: TGTGCCAGCAGTTCTTACGCCCTAGGGACCCAGTACTTC.

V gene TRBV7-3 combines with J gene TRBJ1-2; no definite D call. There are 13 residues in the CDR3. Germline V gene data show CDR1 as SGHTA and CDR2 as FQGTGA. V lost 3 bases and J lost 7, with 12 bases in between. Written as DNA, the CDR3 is TGTGCCAGCAGCTTGTTGGGCGATGGTGGCTACACCTTC. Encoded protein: CASSLLGDGGYTF.

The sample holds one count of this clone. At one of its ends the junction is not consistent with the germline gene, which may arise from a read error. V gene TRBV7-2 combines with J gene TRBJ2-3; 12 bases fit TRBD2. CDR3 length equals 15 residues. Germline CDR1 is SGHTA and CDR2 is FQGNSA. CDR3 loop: CASSLTSGSTYTQYF. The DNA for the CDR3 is TGTGCCAGCAGCCTGACTAGCGGGAGCACATATACGCAGTATTTT.

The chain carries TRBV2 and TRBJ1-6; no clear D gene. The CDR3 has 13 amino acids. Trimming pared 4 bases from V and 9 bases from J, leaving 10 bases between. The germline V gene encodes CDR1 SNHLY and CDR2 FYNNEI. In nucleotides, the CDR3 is TGTGCCAGCAGTGGCGGTTTGGGTTCACCCCTCCACTTT. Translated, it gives CASSGGLGSPLHF.

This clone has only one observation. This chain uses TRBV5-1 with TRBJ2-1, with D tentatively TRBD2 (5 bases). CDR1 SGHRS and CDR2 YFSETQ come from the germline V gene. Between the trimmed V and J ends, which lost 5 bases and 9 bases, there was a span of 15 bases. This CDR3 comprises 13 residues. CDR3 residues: CASRLAGFGEQFF. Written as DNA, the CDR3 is TGCGCCAGCAGGCTAGCCGGGTTTGGTGAGCAGTTCTTC.

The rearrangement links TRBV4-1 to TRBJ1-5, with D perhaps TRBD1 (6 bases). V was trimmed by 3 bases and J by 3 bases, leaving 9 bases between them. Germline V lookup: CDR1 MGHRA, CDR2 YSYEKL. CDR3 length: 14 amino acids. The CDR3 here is CASSQGQNNQPQHF. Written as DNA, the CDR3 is TGCGCCAGCAGCCAGGGACAAAACAATCAGCCCCAGCATTTT.

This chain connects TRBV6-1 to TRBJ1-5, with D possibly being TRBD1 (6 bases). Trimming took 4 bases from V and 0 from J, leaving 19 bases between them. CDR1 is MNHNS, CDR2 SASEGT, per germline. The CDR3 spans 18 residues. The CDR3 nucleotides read TGTGCCAGCAGTGGAGACAGGACGAATACTTATAGCAATCAGCCCCAGCATTTT. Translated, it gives CASSGDRTNTYSNQPQHF.

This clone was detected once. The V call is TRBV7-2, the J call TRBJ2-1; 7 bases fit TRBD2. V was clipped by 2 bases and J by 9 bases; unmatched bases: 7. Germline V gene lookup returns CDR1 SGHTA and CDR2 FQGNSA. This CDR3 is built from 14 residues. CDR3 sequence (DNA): TGTGCCAGCAGCTTAAATCTACCGGGGGGTGAGCAGTTCTTC. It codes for CASSLNLPGGEQFF.